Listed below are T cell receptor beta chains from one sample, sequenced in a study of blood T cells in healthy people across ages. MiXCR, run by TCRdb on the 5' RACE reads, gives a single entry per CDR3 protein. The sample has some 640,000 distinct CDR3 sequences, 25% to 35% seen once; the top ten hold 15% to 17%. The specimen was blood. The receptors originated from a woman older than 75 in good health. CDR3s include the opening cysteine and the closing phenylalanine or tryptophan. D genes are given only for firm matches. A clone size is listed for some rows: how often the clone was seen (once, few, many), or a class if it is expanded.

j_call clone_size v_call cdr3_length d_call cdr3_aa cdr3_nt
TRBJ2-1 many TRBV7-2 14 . CASRRDRNYNEQFF TGTGCCAGCAGGCGGGACAGAAACTACAATGAGCAGTTCTTC
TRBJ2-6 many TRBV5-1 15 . CASREGPSGANVLTF TGCGCCAGCAGGGAAGGTCCCTCTGGGGCCAACGTCCTGACTTTC
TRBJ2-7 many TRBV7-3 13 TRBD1 CASSFRGRGEQYF TGTGCCAGCAGCTTCAGGGGGCGGGGCGAGCAGTACTTC
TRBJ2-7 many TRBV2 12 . CASSVKGYEQYF TGTGCCAGCAGTGTAAAGGGCTACGAGCAGTACTTC
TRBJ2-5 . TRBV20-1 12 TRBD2 CSASVTSDEQYF TGCAGTGCTAGTGTGACTAGCGATGAGCAGTACTTC
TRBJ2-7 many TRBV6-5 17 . CASSYSKKGPSSYEQYF TGTGCCAGCAGTTACTCGAAGAAAGGCCCCAGCTCCTACGAGCAGTACTTC
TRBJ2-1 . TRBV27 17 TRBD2 CASSLSLRQRGYNEQFF TGTGCCAGCAGTTTATCCCTGAGACAGCGGGGTTACAATGAGCAGTTCTTC
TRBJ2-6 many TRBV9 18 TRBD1 CASSVAGQGRSGANVLTF TGTGCCAGCAGCGTAGCCGGACAGGGACGCTCTGGGGCCAACGTCCTGACTTTC
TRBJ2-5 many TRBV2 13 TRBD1 CAGADRAQETQYF TGTGCCGGGGCCGACAGGGCTCAAGAGACCCAGTACTTC
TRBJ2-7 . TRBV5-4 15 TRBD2 CASSSYGGGIYEQYF TGTGCCAGCAGCTCCTATGGGGGGGGGATCTACGAGCAGTACTTC
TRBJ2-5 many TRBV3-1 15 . CASSLLGQREETQYF TGTGCCAGCAGCCTCCTAGGTCAAAGGGAAGAGACCCAGTACTTC
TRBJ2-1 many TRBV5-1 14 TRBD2 CASSAGTSVNEQFF TGCGCCAGCAGCGCCGGGACTAGCGTCAATGAGCAGTTCTTC
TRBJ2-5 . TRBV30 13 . CAWRRRGRETQYF TGTGCCTGGAGGCGGAGGGGACGAGAGACCCAGTACTTC
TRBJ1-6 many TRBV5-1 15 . CASSVEVGDISPLHF TGCGCCAGCAGCGTAGAAGTAGGCGATATTTCACCCCTCCACTTT
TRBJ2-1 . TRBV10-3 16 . CAISESTPKGYNEQFF TGTGCCATCAGTGAGTCTACTCCTAAAGGTTACAATGAGCAGTTCTTC
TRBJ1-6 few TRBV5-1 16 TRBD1 CASSFAAGGYNSPLHF TGCGCCAGCAGCTTTGCGGCAGGGGGATATAATTCACCCCTCCACTTT
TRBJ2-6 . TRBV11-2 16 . CASSLEGGTGANVLTF TGTGCCAGCAGCTTAGAGGGGGGTACCGGGGCCAACGTCCTGACTTTC
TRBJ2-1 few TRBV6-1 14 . CASRKPPGDNEQFF TGTGCCAGCAGGAAGCCGCCGGGGGACAATGAGCAGTTCTTC
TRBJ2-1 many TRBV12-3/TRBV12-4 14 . CASSLGRGHDEQFF TGTGCCAGCAGTTTGGGGCGGGGTCACGATGAGCAGTTCTTC
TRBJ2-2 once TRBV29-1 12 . CSGERDTGELFF TGCAGCGGTGAACGGGACACCGGGGAGCTGTTTTTT
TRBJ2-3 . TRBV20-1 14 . CSATAGALTDTQYF TGCAGTGCTACGGCGGGGGCTCTCACAGATACGCAGTATTTT
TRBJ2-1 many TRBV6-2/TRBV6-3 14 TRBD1 CASSYGTGRNEQFF TGTGCCAGCAGTTACGGGACAGGGAGGAATGAGCAGTTCTTC
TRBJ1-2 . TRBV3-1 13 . CASSHSKQYGYTF TGTGCCAGCAGCCATAGTAAACAGTATGGCTACACCTTC
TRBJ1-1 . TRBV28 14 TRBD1 CASSGQDRARTAFF TGTGCCAGCAGTGGACAGGACAGGGCTCGTACAGCTTTCTTT
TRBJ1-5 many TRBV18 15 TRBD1 CASSPDREGGQPQHF TGTGCCAGCTCACCAGACAGGGAGGGTGGTCAGCCCCAGCATTTT
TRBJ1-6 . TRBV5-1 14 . CASSWERGTAPLHF TGCGCCAGCAGCTGGGAGAGGGGTACGGCACCCCTCCACTTT
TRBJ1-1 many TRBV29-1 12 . CSVAGSISEAFF TGCAGCGTTGCAGGGTCCATTAGTGAAGCTTTCTTT
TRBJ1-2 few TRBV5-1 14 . CASSLVGQLYGYTF TGCGCCAGCAGCTTGGTTGGACAGCTCTATGGCTACACCTTC
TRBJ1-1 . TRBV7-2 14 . CASRTTGWNTEAFF TGTGCCAGCAGGACGACAGGATGGAACACTGAAGCTTTCTTT
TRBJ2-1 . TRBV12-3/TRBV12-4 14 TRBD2 CASNGWGGQNEQFF TGTGCCAGCAATGGGTGGGGAGGGCAAAATGAGCAGTTCTTC
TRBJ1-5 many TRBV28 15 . CASSTQVGGNQPQHF TGTGCCAGCAGTACCCAAGTGGGCGGCAATCAGCCCCAGCATTTT
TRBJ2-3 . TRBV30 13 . CARDRGSTDTQYF TGTGCCCGGGACCGGGGCAGCACAGATACGCAGTATTTT
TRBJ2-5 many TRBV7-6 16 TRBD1 CASSSTDRGRRETQYF TGTGCCAGCAGCTCGACGGACAGGGGAAGGCGAGAGACCCAGTACTTC
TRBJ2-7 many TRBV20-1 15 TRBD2 CSAARTSGGSYEQYF TGCAGTGCTGCTAGGACTAGCGGGGGTTCCTACGAGCAGTACTTC
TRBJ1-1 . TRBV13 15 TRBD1 CASSRTGGGNTEAFF TGTGCCAGCAGCCGAACAGGGGGAGGAAACACTGAAGCTTTCTTT
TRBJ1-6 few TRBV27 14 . CASSLVLGSPPLHF TGTGCCAGCAGTTTAGTCCTTGGAAGCCCACCCCTCCACTTT
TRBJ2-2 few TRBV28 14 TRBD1 CASSRGTDTGELFF TGTGCCAGCAGCCGAGGGACAGACACCGGGGAGCTGTTTTTT
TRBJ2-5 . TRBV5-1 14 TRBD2 CASSPSGGGETQYF TGCGCCAGCAGTCCTAGCGGGGGAGGAGAGACCCAGTACTTC
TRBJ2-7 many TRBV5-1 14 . CASSHGDDPYEQYF TGCGCCAGCAGCCACGGGGACGACCCCTACGAGCAGTACTTC
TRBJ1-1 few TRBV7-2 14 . CASSLALGTTEAFF TGTGCCAGCAGCTTAGCCCTGGGAACCACTGAAGCTTTCTTT
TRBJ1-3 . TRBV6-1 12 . CASGSSGNTIYF TGTGCCAGCGGCAGCTCTGGAAACACCATATATTTT
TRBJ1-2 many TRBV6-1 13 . CASTGTRGNGYTF TGTGCCAGCACGGGGACGAGGGGAAACGGCTACACCTTC
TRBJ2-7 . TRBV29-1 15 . CSVEGRREGSYEQYF TGCAGCGTTGAGGGACGACGTGAGGGGTCCTACGAGCAGTACTTC
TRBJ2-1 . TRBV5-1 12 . CASSSDRNEQFF TGCGCCAGCAGCTCGGATAGGAATGAGCAGTTCTTC
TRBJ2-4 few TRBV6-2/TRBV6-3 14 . CASDLTRGRGEQYF TGTGCCAGCGACCTCACCCGGGGGCGCGGGGAGCAGTACTTC
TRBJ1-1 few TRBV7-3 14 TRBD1 CASSLTGRGTEAFF TGTGCCAGCAGCCTGACAGGGAGGGGCACTGAAGCTTTCTTT
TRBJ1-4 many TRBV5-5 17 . CASSLAPGRATNEKLFF TGTGCCAGCAGCTTGGCTCCAGGAAGGGCAACTAATGAAAAACTGTTTTTT
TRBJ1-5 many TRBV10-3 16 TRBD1 CAISASTGKRNQPQHF TGTGCCATCAGTGCCTCGACAGGGAAGCGGAATCAGCCCCAGCATTTT
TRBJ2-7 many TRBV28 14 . CASNPVGGSYEQYF TGTGCCAGCAACCCCGTGGGGGGAAGCTACGAGCAGTACTTC
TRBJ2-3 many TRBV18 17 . CASSPPRGSGGSDTQYF TGTGCCAGCTCACCACCGCGGGGCTCGGGTGGGTCAGATACGCAGTATTTT
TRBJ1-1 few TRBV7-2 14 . CASSSNPATKGSFF TGTGCCAGCAGCTCAAACCCGGCGACAAAAGGTTCTTTCTTT
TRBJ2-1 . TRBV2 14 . CASSRTRVSYEQFF TGTGCCAGCAGCCGCACTCGGGTCTCCTACGAGCAGTTCTTC
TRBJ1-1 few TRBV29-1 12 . CSVEKGYTEAFF TGCAGCGTTGAGAAGGGATACACTGAAGCTTTCTTT
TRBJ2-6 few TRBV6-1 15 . CASSEMRAGANVLTF TGTGCCAGCAGTGAAATGAGGGCTGGGGCCAACGTCCTGACTTTC
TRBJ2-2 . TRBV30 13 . CAWSGRSTGELFF TGTGCCTGGAGTGGGCGAAGCACCGGGGAGCTGTTTTTT
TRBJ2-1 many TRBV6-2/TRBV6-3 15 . CASSKLIGGYNEQFF TGTGCCAGCAGTAAACTGATCGGCGGTTACAATGAGCAGTTCTTC
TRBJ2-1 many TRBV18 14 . CASSPPRGNNEQFF TGTGCCAGCTCACCCCCTAGGGGGAACAATGAGCAGTTCTTC
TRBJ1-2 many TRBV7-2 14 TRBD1 CASSPGGGSYGYTF TGTGCCAGCAGCCCAGGGGGGGGAAGTTATGGCTACACCTTC
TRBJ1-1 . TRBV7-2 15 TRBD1 CASSLNRDRVTEAFF TGTGCCAGCAGCTTAAATAGGGACAGGGTTACTGAAGCTTTCTTT
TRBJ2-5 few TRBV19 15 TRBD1 CASSTRTGPGETQYF TGTGCCAGTAGTACCAGGACAGGGCCAGGGGAGACCCAGTACTTC